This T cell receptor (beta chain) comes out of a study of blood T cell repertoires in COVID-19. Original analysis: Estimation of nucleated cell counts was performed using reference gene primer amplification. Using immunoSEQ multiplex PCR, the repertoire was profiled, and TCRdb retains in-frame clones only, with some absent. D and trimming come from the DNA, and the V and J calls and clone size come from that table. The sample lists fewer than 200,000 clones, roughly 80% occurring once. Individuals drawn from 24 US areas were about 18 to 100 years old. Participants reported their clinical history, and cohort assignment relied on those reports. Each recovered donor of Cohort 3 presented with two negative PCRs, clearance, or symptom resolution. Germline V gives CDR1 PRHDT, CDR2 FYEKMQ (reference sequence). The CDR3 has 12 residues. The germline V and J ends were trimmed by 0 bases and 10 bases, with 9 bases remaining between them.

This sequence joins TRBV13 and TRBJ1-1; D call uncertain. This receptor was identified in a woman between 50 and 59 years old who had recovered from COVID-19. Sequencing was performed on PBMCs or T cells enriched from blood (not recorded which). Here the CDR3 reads CASSLGVGVAFF. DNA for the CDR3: TGTGCCAGCAGCTTAGGAGTCGGTGTAGCTTTCTTT. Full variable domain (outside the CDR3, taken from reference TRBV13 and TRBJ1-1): AAGVIQSPRHLIKEKRETATLKCYPIPRHDTVYWYQQGPGQDPQFLISFYEKMQSDKGSIPDRFSAQQFSDYHSELNMSSLELGDSALYFCASSLGVGVAFFGQGTRLTVV.